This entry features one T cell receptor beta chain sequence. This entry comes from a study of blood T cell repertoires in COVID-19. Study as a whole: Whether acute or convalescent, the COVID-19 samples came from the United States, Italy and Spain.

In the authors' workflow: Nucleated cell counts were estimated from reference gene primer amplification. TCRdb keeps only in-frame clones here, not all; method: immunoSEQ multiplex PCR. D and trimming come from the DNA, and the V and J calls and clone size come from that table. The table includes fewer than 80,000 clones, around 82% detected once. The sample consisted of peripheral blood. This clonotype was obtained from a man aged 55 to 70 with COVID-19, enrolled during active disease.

The CDR3 bases are TGTGCCAGCAGCGTAGGTCGCGGAGGCGGTGTCACAGATACGCAGTATTTT. Encoded protein: CASSVGRGGGVTDTQYF. The chain links TRBV9 to TRBJ2-3, with D perhaps TRBD2 (5 bases). The germline V gene has CDR1 SGDLS and CDR2 YYNGEE. This CDR3 has 17 residues. V dropped 0 bases and J dropped 2 bases, with 16 bases sitting between them.